Listed below are T cell receptor beta chains from one sample, sequenced in a study of blood T cell repertoires in COVID-19. Only in-frame clones appear in the TCRdb table, and some are missing; sequencing was by immunoSEQ multiplex PCR. The sample contains 250,000 to 350,000 clones, roughly 89% of which appear only once. The specimen was peripheral blood. These receptors were obtained from a woman aged 25-40 years with active or convalescent COVID-19. CDR3s include the opening cysteine and the closing phenylalanine or tryptophan. A D gene is named only where the DNA matches it firmly. Size tells how often a clone was seen (once, few, many) or the class of an expanded clone, and some rows leave it out.

abundance: -; d_gene: TRBD2; j_gene: TRBJ2-1; v_gene: TRBV7-9; CDR3aa: CASSLSLAGEYNEQFF; CDR3nt: TGTGCCAGCAGCTTATCACTAGCGGGGGAGTACAATGAGCAGTTCTTC
abundance: few; d_gene: TRBD2; j_gene: TRBJ2-1; v_gene: TRBV30; CDR3aa: CAWSGGTSGGHYYNEQFF; CDR3nt: TGTGCCTGGAGCGGCGGGACTAGCGGGGGCCATTACTACAATGAGCAGTTCTTC
abundance: -; d_gene: TRBD2; j_gene: TRBJ2-1; v_gene: TRBV7-8; CDR3aa: CASSPLAGSSYNEQFF; CDR3nt: TGTGCCAGCAGCCCCTTAGCGGGGAGCTCCTACAATGAGCAGTTCTTC
abundance: -; d_gene: -; j_gene: TRBJ2-3; v_gene: TRBV6-2/TRBV6-3; CDR3aa: CASSYGGAADTQYF; CDR3nt: TGTGCCAGCAGTTACGGGGGCGCGGCAGATACGCAGTATTTT
abundance: -; d_gene: TRBD1; j_gene: TRBJ1-1; v_gene: TRBV30; CDR3aa: CAWRGQLNTEAFF; CDR3nt: TGTGCGTGGCGGGGACAGCTGAACACTGAAGCTTTCTTT
abundance: -; d_gene: TRBD1; j_gene: TRBJ2-7; v_gene: TRBV6-5; CDR3aa: CASSYSTQGAGEQYF; CDR3nt: TGTGCCAGCAGTTACTCGACCCAGGGGGCTGGGGAGCAGTACTTC
abundance: -; d_gene: TRBD2; j_gene: TRBJ2-5; v_gene: TRBV28; CDR3aa: CASSPFLAGAGETQYF; CDR3nt: TGTGCCAGCAGTCCCTTTCTAGCGGGGGCTGGGGAGACCCAGTACTTC
abundance: -; d_gene: TRBD2; j_gene: TRBJ2-7; v_gene: TRBV12-3/TRBV12-4; CDR3aa: CASSFSSGDEQYF; CDR3nt: TGTGCCAGCAGTTTTAGTAGCGGGGACGAGCAGTACTTC
abundance: -; d_gene: -; j_gene: TRBJ1-5; v_gene: TRBV6-6; CDR3aa: CASVSHSNQPQHF; CDR3nt: TGTGCCAGCGTGAGCCATAGCAATCAGCCCCAGCATTTT
abundance: once; d_gene: -; j_gene: TRBJ1-4; v_gene: TRBV5-1; CDR3aa: CASSLQGTNEKLFF; CDR3nt: TGCGCCAGCAGCTTGCAGGGCACTAATGAAAAACTGTTTTTT
abundance: -; d_gene: TRBD1; j_gene: TRBJ2-5; v_gene: TRBV7-9; CDR3aa: CASSPRQGTQETQYF; CDR3nt: TGTGCCAGCAGCCCCCGACAGGGGACCCAAGAGACCCAGTACTTC
abundance: -; d_gene: TRBD2; j_gene: TRBJ2-1; v_gene: TRBV3-1/TRBV3-2; CDR3aa: CASGPPGGRSNEQFF; CDR3nt: TGTGCCAGCGGCCCCCCGGGGGGGCGGTCGAATGAGCAGTTCTTC
abundance: -; d_gene: TRBD2; j_gene: TRBJ2-1; v_gene: TRBV5-1; CDR3aa: CASSLASGGSLEQFF; CDR3nt: TGCGCCAGCAGCTTGGCGTCGGGGGGTTCCCTCGAGCAGTTCTTC
abundance: -; d_gene: TRBD2; j_gene: TRBJ2-3; v_gene: TRBV10-2; CDR3aa: CATEGLAGLENTQYF; CDR3nt: TGCGCCACAGAGGGACTAGCGGGCTTGGAAAATACGCAGTATTTT
abundance: -; d_gene: -; j_gene: TRBJ1-5; v_gene: TRBV11-2; CDR3aa: CASSLDRTLNQPQHF; CDR3nt: TGTGCCAGCAGCTTAGATCGGACACTCAATCAGCCCCAGCATTTT
abundance: -; d_gene: -; j_gene: TRBJ1-6; v_gene: TRBV4-3; CDR3aa: CASSQDGTSANSPLHF; CDR3nt: TGCGCCAGCAGCCAAGATGGGACTAGCGCCAATTCACCCCTCCACTTT
abundance: -; d_gene: TRBD1; j_gene: TRBJ1-1; v_gene: TRBV4-2; CDR3aa: CASSQSRGTGGRNTEAFF; CDR3nt: TGTGCCAGCAGCCAGAGCCGCGGGACAGGGGGCCGGAACACTGAAGCTTTCTTT
abundance: -; d_gene: -; j_gene: TRBJ2-7; v_gene: TRBV3-1/TRBV3-2; CDR3aa: CASSHLRARQYF; CDR3nt: TGTGCCAGCAGCCACCTCAGGGCCCGCCAGTACTTC
abundance: -; d_gene: TRBD1; j_gene: TRBJ1-2; v_gene: TRBV6-6; CDR3aa: CASSPSPGTGFLRGYTF; CDR3nt: TGTGCCAGCAGTCCGTCGCCCGGGACAGGGTTTCTCAGGGGCTACACCTTC
abundance: -; d_gene: -; j_gene: TRBJ2-2; v_gene: TRBV14; CDR3aa: CASSLGQYTGELFF; CDR3nt: TGTGCCAGCAGCCTTGGACAGTACACCGGGGAGCTGTTTTTT
abundance: -; d_gene: -; j_gene: TRBJ2-1; v_gene: TRBV6-2/TRBV6-3; CDR3aa: CASSLQAGFSSQFF; CDR3nt: TGTGCCAGCAGTCTTCAAGCCGGTTTCTCCTCCCAGTTCTTC
abundance: few; d_gene: -; j_gene: TRBJ2-5; v_gene: TRBV7-2; CDR3aa: CASSLRGEGTQYF; CDR3nt: TGTGCCAGCAGCTTACGCGGGGAAGGGACCCAGTACTTC
abundance: -; d_gene: -; j_gene: TRBJ1-2; v_gene: TRBV27; CDR3aa: CASSPYMNGNYGYTF; CDR3nt: TGTGCCAGCAGTCCGTACATGAACGGGAACTATGGCTACACCTTC
abundance: -; d_gene: -; j_gene: TRBJ1-1; v_gene: TRBV30; CDR3aa: CAWTPPGSAVNTEAFF; CDR3nt: TGTGCCTGGACCCCTCCGGGGTCGGCAGTGAACACTGAAGCTTTCTTT
abundance: -; d_gene: -; j_gene: TRBJ2-4; v_gene: TRBV21-1; CDR3aa: CASTPGTGLAKNIQYF; CDR3nt: TGTGCCAGCACCCCCGGGACAGGGTTAGCCAAAAACATTCAGTACTTC
abundance: once; d_gene: TRBD1; j_gene: TRBJ1-6; v_gene: TRBV2; CDR3aa: CATQGAKSPLHF; CDR3nt: TGTGCCACGCAGGGGGCCAAGTCACCCCTCCACTTT
abundance: -; d_gene: -; j_gene: TRBJ2-2; v_gene: TRBV6-2/TRBV6-3; CDR3aa: CASSYGVTGELFF; CDR3nt: TGTGCCAGCAGTTACGGAGTTACCGGGGAGCTGTTTTTT
abundance: -; d_gene: -; j_gene: TRBJ2-3; v_gene: TRBV7-9; CDR3aa: CASSSGVTDTQYF; CDR3nt: TGTGCCAGCAGCTCCGGGGTCACAGATACGCAGTATTTT
abundance: -; d_gene: TRBD1; j_gene: TRBJ2-6; v_gene: TRBV19; CDR3aa: CASSIGTAGANVLTF; CDR3nt: TGTGCCAGTAGCATAGGGACAGCTGGGGCCAACGTCCTGACTTTC
abundance: -; d_gene: -; j_gene: TRBJ2-6; v_gene: TRBV6-1; CDR3aa: CASSEALDRASGANVLTF; CDR3nt: TGTGCCAGCAGTGAAGCGCTCGACAGAGCCTCTGGGGCCAACGTCCTGACTTTC
abundance: -; d_gene: TRBD1; j_gene: TRBJ2-5; v_gene: TRBV6-1; CDR3aa: CASSEAGYGRGIQETQYF; CDR3nt: TGTGCCAGCAGTGAAGCTGGGTATGGCAGGGGGATCCAAGAGACCCAGTACTTC
abundance: -; d_gene: -; j_gene: TRBJ2-5; v_gene: TRBV7-2; CDR3aa: CASSFGPGGEETQYF; CDR3nt: -
abundance: -; d_gene: -; j_gene: TRBJ2-7; v_gene: TRBV6-2/TRBV6-3; CDR3aa: CASSYSRIPYEQYF; CDR3nt: TGTGCCAGCAGTTACTCCAGGATACCCTACGAGCAGTACTTC
abundance: -; d_gene: TRBD2; j_gene: TRBJ2-7; v_gene: TRBV4-1; CDR3aa: CASSQEETSGDEQYF; CDR3nt: TGCGCCAGCAGCCAAGAGGAGACTAGCGGGGACGAGCAGTACTTC
abundance: -; d_gene: TRBD1; j_gene: TRBJ2-5; v_gene: TRBV7-9; CDR3aa: CASSLGTGETQYF; CDR3nt: TGTGCCAGCAGCTTAGGGACAGGGGAGACCCAGTACTTC
abundance: -; d_gene: TRBD2; j_gene: TRBJ2-7; v_gene: TRBV3-1/TRBV3-2; CDR3aa: CASSRGGGWSYEQYF; CDR3nt: TGTGCCAGCAGCCGGGGGGGAGGGTGGTCCTACGAGCAGTACTTC
abundance: -; d_gene: -; j_gene: TRBJ1-2; v_gene: TRBV11-1; CDR3aa: CASSSNRVSGGYTF; CDR3nt: TGTGCCAGCAGCTCCAACAGGGTATCGGGCGGCTACACCTTC
abundance: -; d_gene: -; j_gene: TRBJ1-1; v_gene: TRBV6-4; CDR3aa: CASLATPSNTEAFF; CDR3nt: TGTGCCAGCCTAGCGACACCTTCGAACACTGAAGCTTTCTTT
abundance: -; d_gene: -; j_gene: TRBJ1-6; v_gene: TRBV7-2; CDR3aa: CASTLHYRSGALHF; CDR3nt: TGTGCCAGCACCCTTCACTACAGGTCTGGGGCCCTCCACTTT
abundance: -; d_gene: -; j_gene: TRBJ2-2; v_gene: TRBV2; CDR3aa: CASMYGGSAGELFF; CDR3nt: TGTGCCAGCATGTATGGGGGCTCGGCCGGGGAGCTGTTTTTT
abundance: -; d_gene: -; j_gene: TRBJ1-4; v_gene: TRBV21-1; CDR3aa: CASSNGEGDRANEKLFF; CDR3nt: TGTGCCAGCAGCAACGGTGAGGGGGATCGGGCTAATGAAAAACTGTTTTTT